This T cell receptor beta chain is drawn from a study of cytomegalovirus exposure and HLA in healthy donors. PCR used 60 Vbeta primers and 13 Jbeta primers. Only in-frame clones appear in the TCRdb table, and some are missing; sequencing was by immunoSEQ multiplex PCR. Among some 190,000 clones listed, 76% were seen once. The germline V gene encodes CDR1 MNHEY and CDR2 SVGAGI. CDR3 length equals 14 residues. V lost 4 bases, J lost 2 bases, and 3 bases stayed unmatched. As to this clone: Its antigen is as yet unknown.

Study findings and constraints: According to a later analysis, most TCR beta chains associated with CMV appeared HLA-restricted. In a later analysis, TCR beta V- and J-gene trimming showed a link to a missense DCLRE1C variant.

Sequencing was done on a sample of PBMCs. The sequence derives from a man aged 18 to 29 in good health and CMV-seronegative. The chain couples TRBV6-5 to TRBJ2-5, with TRBD2 matching 8 bases. DNA for the CDR3: TGTGCCAGCAGTTCCCCTAGCGGGCAAGAGACCCAGTACTTC. Its translation: CASSSPSGQETQYF.